The clone carrying this T cell receptor (beta chain) was counted ten times or more. Its antigen remains unknown. Alongside a J-beta primer mix, a sample-barcoded 5' primer served in a second PCR lasting about 7 to 12 cycles. TCRdb independently ran MiXCR on the 5' RACE reads; one entry per CDR3 protein. Here the sample spans around 670,000 distinct CDR3 sequences, approximately 30% being singletons. The V and J ends lost 2 bases and 0 bases, in that order; junction bases with no gene match: 4. CDR3 length equals 15 residues. Per germline, CDR1 SGHTS and CDR2 YDEGEE. The data originate from a study of blood T cells in healthy people across ages. Background on the study: The capture of about one barcoded beta molecule per two T cells was achieved by template switching.

The study's findings and limits: Among T cells, TCR beta diversity per million cells dropped roughly linearly as age rose. A strong correlation between TCR beta diversity and naive T cell percentage was seen.

This TCR came from a woman aged 80 or over in good health. The J gene is TRBJ1-2, the V gene TRBV5-8; 7 bases are shared with TRBD1. The sequenced sample was blood. The CDR3 is CASSLTGEANYGYTF. The CDR3 DNA is TGTGCCAGCAGCTTAACAGGGGAGGCTAACTATGGCTACACCTTC.